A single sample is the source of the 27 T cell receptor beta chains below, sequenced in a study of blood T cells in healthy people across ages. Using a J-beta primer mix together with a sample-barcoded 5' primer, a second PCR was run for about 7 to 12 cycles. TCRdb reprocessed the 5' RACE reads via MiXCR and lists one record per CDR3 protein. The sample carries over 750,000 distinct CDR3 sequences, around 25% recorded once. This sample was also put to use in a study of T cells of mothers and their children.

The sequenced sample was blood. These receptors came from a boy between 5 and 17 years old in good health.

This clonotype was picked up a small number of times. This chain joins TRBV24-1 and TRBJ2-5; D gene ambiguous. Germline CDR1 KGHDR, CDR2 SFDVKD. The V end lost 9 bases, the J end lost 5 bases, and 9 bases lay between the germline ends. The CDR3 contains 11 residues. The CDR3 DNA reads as TGTGCCACCGGAAATTGGGAGACCCAGTACTTC. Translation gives CATGNWETQYF.

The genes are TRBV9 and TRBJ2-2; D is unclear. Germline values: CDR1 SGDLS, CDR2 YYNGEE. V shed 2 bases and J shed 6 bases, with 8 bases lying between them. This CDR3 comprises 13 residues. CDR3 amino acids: CASSVSGAGELFF. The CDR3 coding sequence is TGTGCCAGCAGCGTTTCAGGAGCCGGGGAGCTGTTTTTT. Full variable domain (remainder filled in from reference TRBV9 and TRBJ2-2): DSGVTQTPKHLITATGQRVTLRCSPRSGDLSVYWYQQSLDQGLQFLIQYYNGEERAKGNILERFSAQQFPDLHSELNLSSLELGDSALYFCASSVSGAGELFFGEGSRLTVL.

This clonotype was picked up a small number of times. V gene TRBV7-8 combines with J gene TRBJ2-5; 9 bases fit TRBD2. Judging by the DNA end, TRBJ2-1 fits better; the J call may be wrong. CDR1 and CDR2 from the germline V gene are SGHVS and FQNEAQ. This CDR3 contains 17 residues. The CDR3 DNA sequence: TGTGCCAGCAGCTTACGGCCGGCGGGAGGGCCGTACAATGAGCAGTTCTTC. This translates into CASSLRPAGGPYNEQFF.

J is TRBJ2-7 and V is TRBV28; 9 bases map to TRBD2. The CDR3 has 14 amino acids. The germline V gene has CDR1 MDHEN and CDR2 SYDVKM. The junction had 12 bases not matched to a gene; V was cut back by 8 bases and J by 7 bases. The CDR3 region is CASSNLAGRREQYF. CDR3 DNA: TGTGCCAGCTCTAACCTAGCGGGGAGGAGGGAGCAGTACTTC.

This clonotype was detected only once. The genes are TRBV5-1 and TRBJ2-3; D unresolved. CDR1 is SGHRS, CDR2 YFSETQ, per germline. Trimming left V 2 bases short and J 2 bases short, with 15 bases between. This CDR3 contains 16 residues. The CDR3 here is CASSFVAKTATDTQYF. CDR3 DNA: TGCGCCAGCAGCTTCGTAGCCAAAACCGCCACAGATACGCAGTATTTT.

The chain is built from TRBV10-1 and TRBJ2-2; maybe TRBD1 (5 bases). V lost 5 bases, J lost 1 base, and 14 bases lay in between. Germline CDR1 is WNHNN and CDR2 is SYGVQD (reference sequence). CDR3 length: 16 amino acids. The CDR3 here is CASSPTRQQNTGELFF. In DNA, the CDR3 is TGCGCCAGCAGTCCAACGAGACAGCAGAACACCGGGGAGCTGTTTTTT.

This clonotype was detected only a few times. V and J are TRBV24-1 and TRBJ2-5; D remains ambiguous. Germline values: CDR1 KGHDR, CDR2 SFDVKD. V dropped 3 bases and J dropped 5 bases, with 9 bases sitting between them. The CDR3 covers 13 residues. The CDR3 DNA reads TGTGCCACCAGTGATCCCTCCGGGGAGACCCAGTACTTC. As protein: CATSDPSGETQYF.

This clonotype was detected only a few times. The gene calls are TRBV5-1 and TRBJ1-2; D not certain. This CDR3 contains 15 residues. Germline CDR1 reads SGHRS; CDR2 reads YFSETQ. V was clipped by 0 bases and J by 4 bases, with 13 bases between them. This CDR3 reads CASSLVGPDGYGYTF. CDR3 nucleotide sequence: TGCGCCAGCAGCTTGGTTGGGCCCGACGGCTATGGCTACACCTTC. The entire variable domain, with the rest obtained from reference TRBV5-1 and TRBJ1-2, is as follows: KAGVTQTPRYLIKTRGQQVTLSCSPISGHRSVSWYQQTPGQGLQFLFEYFSETQRNKGNFPGRFSGRQFSNSRSEMNVSTLELGDSALYLCASSLVGPDGYGYTFGSGTRLTVV.

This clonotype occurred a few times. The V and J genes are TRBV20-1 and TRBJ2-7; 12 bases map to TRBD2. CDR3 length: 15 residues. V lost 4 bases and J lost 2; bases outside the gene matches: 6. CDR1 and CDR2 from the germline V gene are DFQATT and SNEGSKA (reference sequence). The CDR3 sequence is CSATKTSGRPYEQYF. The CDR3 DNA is TGCAGTGCTACCAAAACTAGCGGGAGGCCCTACGAGCAGTACTTC.

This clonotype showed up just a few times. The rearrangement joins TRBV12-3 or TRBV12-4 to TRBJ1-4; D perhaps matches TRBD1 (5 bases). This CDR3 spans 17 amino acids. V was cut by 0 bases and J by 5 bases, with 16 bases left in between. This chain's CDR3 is CASSLALDIGRNEKLFF. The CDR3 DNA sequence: TGTGCCAGCAGTTTAGCCCTGGACATCGGGAGGAATGAAAAACTGTTTTTT.

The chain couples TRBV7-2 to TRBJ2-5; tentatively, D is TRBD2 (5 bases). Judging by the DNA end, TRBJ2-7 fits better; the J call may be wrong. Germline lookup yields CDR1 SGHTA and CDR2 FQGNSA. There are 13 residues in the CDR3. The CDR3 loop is CASSLAGGVEQYF. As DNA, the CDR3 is TGTGCCAGCAGCTTAGCAGGAGGTGTCGAGCAGTACTTC.

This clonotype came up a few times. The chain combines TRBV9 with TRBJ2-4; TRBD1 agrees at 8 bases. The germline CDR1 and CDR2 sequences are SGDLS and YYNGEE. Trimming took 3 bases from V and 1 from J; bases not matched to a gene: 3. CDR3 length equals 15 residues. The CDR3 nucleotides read TGTGCCAGCAGCGGGGGACAGGTGGCCAAAAACATTCAGTACTTC. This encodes CASSGGQVAKNIQYF.

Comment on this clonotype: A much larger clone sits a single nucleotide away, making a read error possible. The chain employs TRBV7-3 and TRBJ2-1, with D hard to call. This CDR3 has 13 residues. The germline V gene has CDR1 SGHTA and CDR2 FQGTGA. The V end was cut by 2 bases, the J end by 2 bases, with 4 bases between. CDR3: CASSLWPYNEQFF. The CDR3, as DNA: TGTGCCAGCAGCTTATGGCCCTACAATGAGCAGTTCTTC.

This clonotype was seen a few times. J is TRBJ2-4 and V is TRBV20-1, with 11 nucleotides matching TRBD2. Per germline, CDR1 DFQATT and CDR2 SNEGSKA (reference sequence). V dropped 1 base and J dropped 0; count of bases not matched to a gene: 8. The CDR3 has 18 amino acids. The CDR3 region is CSARATSGAKLAKNIQYF. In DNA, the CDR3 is TGCAGTGCTAGAGCGACTAGCGGGGCAAAGCTAGCCAAAAACATTCAGTACTTC.

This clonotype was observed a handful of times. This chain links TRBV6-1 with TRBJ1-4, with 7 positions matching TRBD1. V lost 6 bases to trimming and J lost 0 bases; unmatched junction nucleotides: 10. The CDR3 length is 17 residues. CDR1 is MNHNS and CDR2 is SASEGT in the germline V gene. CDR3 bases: TGTGCCAGCAGGACAGGGAGGTCCGTTGCAACTAATGAAAAACTGTTTTTT. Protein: CASRTGRSVATNEKLFF.

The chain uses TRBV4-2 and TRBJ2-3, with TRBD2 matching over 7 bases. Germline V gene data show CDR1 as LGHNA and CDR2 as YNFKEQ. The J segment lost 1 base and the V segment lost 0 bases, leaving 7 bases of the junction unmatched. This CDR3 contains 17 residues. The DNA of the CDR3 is TGTGCCAGCAGCCAAGAGGGGGGGAGCGGACGCACAGATACGCAGTATTTT. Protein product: CASSQEGGSGRTDTQYF.

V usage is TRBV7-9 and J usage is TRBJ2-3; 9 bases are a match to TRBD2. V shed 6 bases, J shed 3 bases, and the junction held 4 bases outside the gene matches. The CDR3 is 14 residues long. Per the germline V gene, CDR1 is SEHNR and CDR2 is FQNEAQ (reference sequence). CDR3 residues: CASSKSGGTDTQYF. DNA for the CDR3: TGTGCCAGCAGTAAAAGCGGGGGGACAGATACGCAGTATTTT.

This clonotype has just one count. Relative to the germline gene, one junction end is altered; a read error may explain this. This CDR3 is CAIGESDRGFENEQFF. In DNA form, the CDR3 reads TGTGCCATCGGTGAGTCGGACAGGGGATTTGAAAATGAGCAGTTCTTC. The V gene is TRBV10-3, the J gene TRBJ2-5; TRBD1 aligns across 9 bases. TRBJ2-1 explains the end of the DNA better; the J call may be wrong. The germline gives CDR1 ENHRY, CDR2 SYGVKD. The CDR3 totals 16 residues.

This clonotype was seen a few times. The CDR3 region is CASSLDRDRGLTQYF. Written as DNA, the CDR3 is TGCGCCAGCAGCCTCGACCGGGACAGGGGTTTGACGCAGTATTTT. The chain joins TRBV5-1 to TRBJ2-3; the match to TRBD1 covers 10 bases. The CDR3 length is 15 residues. Germline V gene lookup returns CDR1 SGHRS and CDR2 YFSETQ. The V and J ends lost 4 bases and 9 bases, in that order; junction bases with no gene match: 11.

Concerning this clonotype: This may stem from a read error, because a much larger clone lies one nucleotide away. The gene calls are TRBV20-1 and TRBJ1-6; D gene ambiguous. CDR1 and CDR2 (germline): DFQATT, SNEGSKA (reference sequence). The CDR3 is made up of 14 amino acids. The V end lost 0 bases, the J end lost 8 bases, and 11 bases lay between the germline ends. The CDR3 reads CSARELRDDSPLHF. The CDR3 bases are TGCAGTGCTAGAGAACTAAGAGATGATTCACCCCTCCACTTT.

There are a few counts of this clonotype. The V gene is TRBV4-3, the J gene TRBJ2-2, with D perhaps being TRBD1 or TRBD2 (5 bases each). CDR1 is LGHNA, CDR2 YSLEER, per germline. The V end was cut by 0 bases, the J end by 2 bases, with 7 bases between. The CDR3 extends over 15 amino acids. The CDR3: CASSQERGNTGELFF. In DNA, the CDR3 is TGCGCCAGCAGCCAAGAACGGGGCAACACCGGGGAGCTGTTTTTT.

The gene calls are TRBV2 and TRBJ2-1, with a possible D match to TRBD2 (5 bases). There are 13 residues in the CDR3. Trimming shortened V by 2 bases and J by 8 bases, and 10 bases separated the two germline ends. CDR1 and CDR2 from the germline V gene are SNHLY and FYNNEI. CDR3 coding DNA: TGTGCCAGCAGTGAACGGGGTAACCATGAGCAGTTCTTC. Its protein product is CASSERGNHEQFF.

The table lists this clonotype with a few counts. CDR3 nucleotide sequence: TGCAGTGCTAAGGGACTAGCGTACTACAATGAGCAGTTCTTC. Its protein is CSAKGLAYYNEQFF. This chain connects TRBV20-1 to TRBJ2-1, with TRBD2 identical over 10 bases. J gave up 3 bases and V 4 bases, and 3 bases lay outside the gene matches. The CDR3 sequence is 14 residues long. Looked up from germline, CDR1 is DFQATT and CDR2 is SNEGSKA (reference sequence).

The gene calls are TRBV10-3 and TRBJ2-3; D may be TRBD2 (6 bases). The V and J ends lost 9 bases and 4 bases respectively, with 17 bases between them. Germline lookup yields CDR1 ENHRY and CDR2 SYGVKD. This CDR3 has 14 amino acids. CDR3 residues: CAMGGSSSADTQYF. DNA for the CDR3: TGTGCCATGGGTGGGAGCTCTAGCGCAGATACGCAGTATTTT.

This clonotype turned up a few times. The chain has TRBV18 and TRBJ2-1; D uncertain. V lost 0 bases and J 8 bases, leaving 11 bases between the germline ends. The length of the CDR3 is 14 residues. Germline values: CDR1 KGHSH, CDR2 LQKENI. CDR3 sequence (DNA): TGTGCCAGCTCACCACCGAACCGAAACTATGAGCAGTTCTTC. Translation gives CASSPPNRNYEQFF.

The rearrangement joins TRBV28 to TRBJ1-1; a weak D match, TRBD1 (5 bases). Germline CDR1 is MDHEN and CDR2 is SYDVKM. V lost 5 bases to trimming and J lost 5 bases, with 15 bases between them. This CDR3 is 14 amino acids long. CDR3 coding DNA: TGTGCCAGCAGTGCCGGGACCGCGCGGACTGAAGCTTTCTTT. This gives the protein CASSAGTARTEAFF.

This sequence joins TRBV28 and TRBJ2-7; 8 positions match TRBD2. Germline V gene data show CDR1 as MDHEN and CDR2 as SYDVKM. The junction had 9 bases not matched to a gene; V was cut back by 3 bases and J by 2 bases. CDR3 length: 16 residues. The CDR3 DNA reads TGTGCCAGCAGTTTGGCGGGAGGAGCGTCCACCTACGAGCAGTACTTC. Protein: CASSLAGGASTYEQYF.